This record concerns one T cell receptor beta chain sequence. All patients handed over anywhere from 1 to 8 samples, pretreatment and on-treatment. V shed 4 bases and J shed 0 bases, with 7 bases lying between them. CDR1 and CDR2 (germline): MNHNS, SASEGT. CDR3 length equals 13 residues. The record originates from a study of PD-L1 blockade in urothelial cancer. Across the study: At 6 weeks and at 3 weeks (second dose) after treatment start, blood was analyzed.

PCRs were each spiked with synthetic TCR analog templates. Produced via immunoSEQ multiplex PCR; TCRdb's table is partial and in-frame only. The sample comprises around 100,000 clones, around 85% of which are singletons, and 2% to 2.5% rests with the top ten. This clonotype was sampled from a man between 50 and 59 years old with urothelial cancer. Sequencing was performed on PBMCs, taken around atezolizumab (anti-PD-L1) treatment. The chain employs TRBV6-1 and TRBJ2-7; TRBD2 is a possible D gene (5 bases). The CDR3 region has the DNA TGTGCCAGCAGTGTAGGGAGCTCCTACGAGCAGTACTTC. Translation gives CASSVGSSYEQYF.